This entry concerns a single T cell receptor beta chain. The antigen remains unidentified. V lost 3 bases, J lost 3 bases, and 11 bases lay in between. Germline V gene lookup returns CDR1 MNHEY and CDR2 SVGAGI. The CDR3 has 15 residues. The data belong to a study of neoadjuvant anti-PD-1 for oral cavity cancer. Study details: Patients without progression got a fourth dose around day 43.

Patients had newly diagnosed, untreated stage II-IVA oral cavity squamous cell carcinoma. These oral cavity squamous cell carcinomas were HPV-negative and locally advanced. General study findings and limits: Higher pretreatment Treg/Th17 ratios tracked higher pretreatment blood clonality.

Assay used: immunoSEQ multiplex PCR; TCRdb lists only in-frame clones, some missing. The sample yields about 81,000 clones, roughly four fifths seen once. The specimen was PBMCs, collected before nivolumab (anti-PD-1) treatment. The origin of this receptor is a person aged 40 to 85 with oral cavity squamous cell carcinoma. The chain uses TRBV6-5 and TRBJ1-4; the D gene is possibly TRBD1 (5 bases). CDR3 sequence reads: CASSYTRGSNEKLFF. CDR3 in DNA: TGTGCCAGCAGTTATACGAGGGGATCTAATGAAAAACTGTTTTTT.